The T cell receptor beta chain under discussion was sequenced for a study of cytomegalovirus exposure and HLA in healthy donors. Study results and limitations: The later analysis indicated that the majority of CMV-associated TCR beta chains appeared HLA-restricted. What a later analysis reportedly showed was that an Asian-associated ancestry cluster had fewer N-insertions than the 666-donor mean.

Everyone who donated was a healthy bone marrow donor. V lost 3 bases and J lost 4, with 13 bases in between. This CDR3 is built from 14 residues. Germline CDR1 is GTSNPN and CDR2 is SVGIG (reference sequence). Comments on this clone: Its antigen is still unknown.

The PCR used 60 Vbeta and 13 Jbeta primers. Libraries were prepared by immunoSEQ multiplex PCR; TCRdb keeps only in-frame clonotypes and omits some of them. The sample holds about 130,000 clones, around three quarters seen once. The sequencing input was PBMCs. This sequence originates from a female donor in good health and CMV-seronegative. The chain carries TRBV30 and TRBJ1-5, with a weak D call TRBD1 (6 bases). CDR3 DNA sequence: TGTGCCTGGAGGGACAGATCGCTTAATCAGCCCCAGCATTTT. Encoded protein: CAWRDRSLNQPQHF.